One and the same sample provided the 10 T cell receptor beta chains below, sequenced in a study of shared clonotypes between healthy human individuals. This table comes from immunoSEQ multiplex PCR, and its TCRdb copy is limited to in-frame clones, with some not included. The table includes 2 million to 2.5 million clones, under 97% detected once. Sequencing was performed on naive CD4+ T cells sorted from blood. Subset noted: CD45RA+ positively selected. The receptors shown here come from a man between 18 and 29 years old in good health.

The CDR3 DNA follows: TGTGCCAGCAGTTTAGCCAGCCTCTATGGCTACACCTTC. Its protein is CASSLASLYGYTF. The chain has TRBV28 and TRBJ1-2; no reliable D call. Germline-derived CDR1 and CDR2 are MDHEN and SYDVKM. V was trimmed by 2 bases and J by 4 bases, leaving 8 bases between them. CDR3 length: 13 residues.

The V gene is TRBV4-3, the J gene TRBJ1-6; tentatively, D is TRBD1 (6 bases). V lost 1 base and J 0 bases, leaving 13 bases between the germline ends. In germline, CDR1 is LGHNA, CDR2 YSLEER. CDR3 length: 18 residues. CDR3 amino acids: CASSQVRQQGSYNSPLHF. Written as DNA, the CDR3 is TGCGCCAGCAGCCAAGTGAGGCAACAGGGCTCCTATAATTCACCCCTCCACTTT.

This chain links TRBV7-2 with TRBJ2-1; possibly TRBD1 or TRBD2 for D (5 bases each). This CDR3 region has 15 residues. The V end was cut by 5 bases, the J end by 7 bases, with 18 bases between. Germline CDR1 is SGHTA and CDR2 is FQGNSA. The CDR3 DNA is TGTGCCAGCAGCCGAGAGTCGGGACCATTAAATGAGCAGTTCTTC. Residues: CASSRESGPLNEQFF.

This clone was picked up one time. The CDR3 spells CASREGAAWENTIYF. The CDR3 DNA sequence: TGTGCCAGTCGGGAGGGGGCGGCCTGGGAAAACACCATATATTTT. The gene calls are TRBV13 and TRBJ1-3; 7 bases agree with TRBD1. Losses at the gene ends were 9 bases for V and 6 bases for J; bases not matched to a gene: 14. This CDR3 comprises 15 residues. CDR1 and CDR2 from the germline V gene are PRHDT and FYEKMQ (reference sequence). Looking up the rest from reference TRBV13 and TRBJ1-3 gives the full variable domain: AAGVIQSPRHLIKEKRETATLKCYPIPRHDTVYWYQQGPGQDPQFLISFYEKMQSDKGSIPDRFSAQQFSDYHSELNMSSLELGDSALYFCASREGAAWENTIYFGEGSWLTVV.

The chain uses TRBV7-8 and TRBJ2-5; 11 bases fit TRBD2. J gave up 0 bases and V 4 bases, and 7 bases lay outside the gene matches. Germline CDR1 reads SGHVS; CDR2 reads FQNEAQ. There are 17 residues in the CDR3. CDR3 nucleotides: TGTGCCAGCAGCTCCCTAGCGGGGGGCTTACACCAAGAGACCCAGTACTTC. Its protein is CASSSLAGGLHQETQYF.

The chain links TRBV10-1 to TRBJ1-1; no reliable D call. The CDR3 runs to 12 residues. Between the trimmed V and J ends, which lost 3 bases and 8 bases, there was a span of 10 bases. Germline CDR1 WNHNN, CDR2 SYGVQD (reference sequence). CDR3 protein: CASSDSPKEAFF. For the CDR3, the DNA is TGCGCCAGCAGTGATTCCCCGAAAGAAGCTTTCTTT.

As for this clone: The identical CDR3 is also encoded by other nucleotide sequences in the sample. The DNA for the CDR3 is TGTGCCAGCAGCTTAGGACTAGCGGCAGATACGCAGTATTTT. It encodes CASSLGLAADTQYF. This chain connects TRBV11-3 to TRBJ2-3; the match to TRBD2 covers 9 bases. The germline gives CDR1 SGHNT, CDR2 YENEEA. With 1 base clipped from V and 4 bases from J, the junction kept 0 bases outside the gene matches. CDR3 length: 14 residues.

The gene calls are TRBV5-4 and TRBJ2-2; TRBD2 might be the D (6 bases). CDR3 length: 15 residues. Germline CDR1 SGHNT, CDR2 YYREEE (reference sequence). V lost 4 bases and J lost 0, with 10 bases in between. The CDR3 region has the DNA TGTGCCAGCAGCCGCGGGACGGCGAACACCGGGGAGCTGTTTTTT. Translating gives CASSRGTANTGELFF.

The V call is TRBV7-2, the J call TRBJ1-6, with TRBD1 identical over 9 bases. Per the germline V gene, CDR1 is SGHTA and CDR2 is FQGNSA. This CDR3 is 15 amino acids long. Trimming cost V 5 bases and J 7 bases; bases outside gene matches: 6. The CDR3: CASSPWTGVNSPLHF. DNA of the CDR3: TGTGCCAGCAGCCCGTGGACAGGGGTAAATTCACCCCTCCACTTT. The full variable domain, with the rest looked up from reference TRBV7-2 and TRBJ1-6, is GAGVSQSPSNKVTEKGKDVELRCDPISGHTALYWYRQSLGQGLEFLIYFQGNSAPDKSGLPSDRFSAERTGGSVSTLTIQRTQQEDSAVYLCASSPWTGVNSPLHFGNGTRLTVT.

V gene TRBV11-2 combines with J gene TRBJ2-7, with 9 bases aligning to TRBD2. Germline V gene sequence: CDR1 SGHAT, CDR2 FQNNGV. The CDR3 loop spans 15 amino acids. Trimming at V came to 2 bases and at J to 2 bases, leaving 4 bases not matched to a gene. In DNA, the CDR3 is TGTGCCAGCAGCTTATGGGCTAGCGGGACCTACGAGCAGTACTTC. Translating it yields CASSLWASGTYEQYF.